The present T cell receptor (beta chain) was sequenced within a study of T cells in Graves' hyperthyroidism and ophthalmopathy. This clonotype was detected ten times or more. Antigen unknown. The CDR3 length is 16 residues. V lost 5 bases and J lost 3, with 17 bases in between. Regarding the study as a whole: The blood repertoire included most of the expanded thyroid clonotypes above 0.001.

Amplified TCR beta CDR3 regions came from RNA transcripts. TCR CDR3 regions were first amplified by RT-PCR with HTBI primers. One entry per CDR3 protein results from TCRdb running MiXCR on the multiplex PCR reads. The sample has approximately 400,000 distinct CDR3 sequences; less than 20% are singletons. The specimen sequenced was blood. The rearrangement uses TRBV12-3 or TRBV12-4 and TRBJ1-5; possibly TRBD1 for D (6 bases). The sequence came from a man aged 18 to 30 with Graves' ophthalmopathy. In nucleotides, the CDR3 is TGTGCCAGCAGTCCACAGGGTTGGGCACACAATCAGCCCCAGCATTTT. It is translated as CASSPQGWAHNQPQHF.